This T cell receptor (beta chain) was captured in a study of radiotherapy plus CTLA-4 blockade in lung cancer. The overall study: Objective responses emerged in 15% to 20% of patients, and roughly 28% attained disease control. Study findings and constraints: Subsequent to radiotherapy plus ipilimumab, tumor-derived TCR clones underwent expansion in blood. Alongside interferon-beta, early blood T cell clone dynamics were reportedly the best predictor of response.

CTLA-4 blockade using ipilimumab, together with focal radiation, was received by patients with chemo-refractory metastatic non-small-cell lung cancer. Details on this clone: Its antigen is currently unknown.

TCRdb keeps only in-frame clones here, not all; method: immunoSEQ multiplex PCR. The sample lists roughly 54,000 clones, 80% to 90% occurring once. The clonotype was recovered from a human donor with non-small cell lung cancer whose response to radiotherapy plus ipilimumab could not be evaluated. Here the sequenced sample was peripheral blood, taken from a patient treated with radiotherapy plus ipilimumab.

The CDR3 coding sequence is TGTGCCATCAGCGACAGGGGGGGAGGTTACGAGCAGTACTTC. Its protein is CAISDRGGGYEQYF. This sequence joins TRBV10-3 and TRBJ2-7; 9 nucleotides line up with TRBD1. V dropped 6 bases and J dropped 4; count of bases not matched to a gene: 7. This CDR3 comprises 14 residues. Germline V gene sequence: CDR1 ENHRY, CDR2 SYGVKD.